The clone carrying this TCR beta chain appeared once. Its antigen is undetermined. This CDR3 is built from 14 residues. V was pared by 2 bases and J by 3 bases, with 9 bases between. Germline CDR1 reads SGHTA; CDR2 reads FQGNSA. The memory fraction was CD4+CD45RO+CD25- cells. Constant-region reverse primers amplified full-length variable regions, followed by semi-nested Nested Universal Primer A PCR. TCRdb reprocessed the 5' RACE reads with MiXCR, giving one entry per CDR3 protein. The sample includes roughly 8,400 distinct CDR3 sequences, roughly 66% seen only once; the top ten take 6.2%. Findings and caveats of the study: The TCR gene usage of tumor memory CD4+ T cells clustered together with blood and lymph node memory CD4+ cells and with lymph node naive CD4+ cells. Tumor-infiltrating Treg TCR alpha and beta sequences overlapped most with tumor naive CD4+ T cells, then blood naive.

The chain recombines TRBV7-2 with TRBJ2-3; D may be TRBD1 (6 bases). The clonotype was recovered from a female donor with breast cancer. Sequenced: tumor-infiltrating memory CD4+ T cells sorted from the breast tumor. Subset specified: memory CD4+ T cells, CD4+CD45RO+CD25-. The CDR3, as DNA: TGTGCCAGCAGCTTATCGCAGGGGACAGATACGCAGTATTTT. Its protein product is CASSLSQGTDTQYF.